This record covers a single T cell receptor beta chain. No antigen is known for it. This entry is derived from a study of CD8 T cells in Susac syndrome. Study-wide findings and caveats: It was acknowledged by the study that relatively few individuals were included in its TCR sequencing and HLA analysis.

Sequencing of TCR beta was performed on blood CD8+ and CD4+ T cells. FACS enriched CD8+ TEMRA cells, while bulk CD8+ and CD4+ were negatively isolated. A quantity of roughly 0.5 to 1 ug RNA underwent reverse transcription using random hexamers. TCRdb re-derived calls from the immunoSEQ multiplex PCR reads in MiXCR, one entry per CDR3 protein. The top ten clones hold 0.1% of a sample with some 190,000 distinct CDR3 sequences, approximately 93% of them seen once. Germline CDR1 is SGHDN and CDR2 is FVKESK. The V segment lost 5 bases and the J segment 3 bases; nucleotides outside the gene matches: 12. The CDR3 has 17 residues.

The rearrangement uses TRBV14 and TRBJ1-2; 10 bases are shared with TRBD1. Sample: CD4+ T cells from PBMCs. This receptor was taken from a human donor in good health. This CDR3 is CASSSWTGGLIDYGYTF. CDR3 nucleotides: TGTGCCAGCAGCTCTTGGACAGGGGGTTTGATTGACTATGGCTACACCTTC.